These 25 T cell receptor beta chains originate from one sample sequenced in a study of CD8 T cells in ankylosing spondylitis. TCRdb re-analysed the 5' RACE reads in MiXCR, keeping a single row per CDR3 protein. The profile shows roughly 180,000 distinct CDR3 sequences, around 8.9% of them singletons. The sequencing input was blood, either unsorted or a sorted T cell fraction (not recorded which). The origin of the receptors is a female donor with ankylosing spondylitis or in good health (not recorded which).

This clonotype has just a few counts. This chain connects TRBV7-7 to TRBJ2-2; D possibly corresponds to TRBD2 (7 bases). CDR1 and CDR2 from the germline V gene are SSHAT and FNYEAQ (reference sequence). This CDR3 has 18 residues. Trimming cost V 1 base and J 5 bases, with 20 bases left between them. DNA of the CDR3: TGTGCCAGCAGCTTAGAGGGTCCTTTCGCGGGGGCAACCGGGGAGCTGTTTTTT. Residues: CASSLEGPFAGATGELFF.

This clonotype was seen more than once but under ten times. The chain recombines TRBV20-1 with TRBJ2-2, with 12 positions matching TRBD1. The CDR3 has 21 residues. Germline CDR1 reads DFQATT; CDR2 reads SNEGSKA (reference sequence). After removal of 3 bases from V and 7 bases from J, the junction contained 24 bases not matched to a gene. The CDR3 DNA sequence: TGCAGTGCTAGTCTCTCTCGGGACAGGGGGCTTACCCGACCATCACTCGGGGAGCTGTTTTTT. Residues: CSASLSRDRGLTRPSLGELFF.

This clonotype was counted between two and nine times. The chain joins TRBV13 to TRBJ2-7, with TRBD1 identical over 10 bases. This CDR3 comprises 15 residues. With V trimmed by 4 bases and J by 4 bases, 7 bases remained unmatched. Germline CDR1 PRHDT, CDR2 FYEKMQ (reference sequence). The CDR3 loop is CASSYRDRGLYEQYF. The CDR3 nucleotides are TGTGCCAGCAGCTACCGGGACAGGGGCTTATACGAGCAGTACTTC.

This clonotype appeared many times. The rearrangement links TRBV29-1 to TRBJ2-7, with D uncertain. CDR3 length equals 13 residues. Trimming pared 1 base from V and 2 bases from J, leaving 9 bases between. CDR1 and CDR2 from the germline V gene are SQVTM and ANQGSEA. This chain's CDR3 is CSVEGGQAYEQYF. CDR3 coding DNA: TGCAGCGTTGAAGGGGGTCAGGCCTACGAGCAGTACTTC.

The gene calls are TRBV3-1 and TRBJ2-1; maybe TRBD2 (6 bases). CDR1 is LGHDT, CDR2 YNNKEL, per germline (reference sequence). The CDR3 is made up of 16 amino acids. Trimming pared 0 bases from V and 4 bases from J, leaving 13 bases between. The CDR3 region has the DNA TGTGCCAGCAGCCAAGATGGGCTAGCGCTATACAATGAGCAGTTCTTC. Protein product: CASSQDGLALYNEQFF.

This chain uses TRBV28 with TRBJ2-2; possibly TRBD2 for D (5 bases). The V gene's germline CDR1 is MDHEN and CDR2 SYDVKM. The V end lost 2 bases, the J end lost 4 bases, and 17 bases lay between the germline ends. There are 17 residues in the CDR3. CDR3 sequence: CASSLGGPDERTGELFF. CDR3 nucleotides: TGTGCCAGCAGTTTAGGCGGGCCGGACGAACGCACCGGGGAGCTGTTTTTT.

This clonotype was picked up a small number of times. The CDR3 here is CASSQRGQETQYF. In DNA, the CDR3 is TGTGCCAGTAGCCAGCGGGGCCAAGAGACCCAGTACTTC. The gene calls are TRBV19 and TRBJ2-5; TRBD2 agrees at 7 bases. With 6 bases clipped from V and 1 base from J, the junction kept 2 bases outside the gene matches. Germline CDR1 LNHDA, CDR2 SQIVND (reference sequence). The CDR3 runs to 13 residues.

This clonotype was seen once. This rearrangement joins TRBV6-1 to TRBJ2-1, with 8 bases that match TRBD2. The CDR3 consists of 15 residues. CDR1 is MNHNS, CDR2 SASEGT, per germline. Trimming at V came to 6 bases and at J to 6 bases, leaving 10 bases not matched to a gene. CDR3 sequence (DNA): TGTGCCAGCAGCCATCCAGGGACTAGGTCCAATGAGCAGTTCTTC. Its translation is CASSHPGTRSNEQFF.

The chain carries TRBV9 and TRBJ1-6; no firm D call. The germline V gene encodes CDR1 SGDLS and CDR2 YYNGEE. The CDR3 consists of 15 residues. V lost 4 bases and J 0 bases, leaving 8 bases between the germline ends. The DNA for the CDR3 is TGTGCCAGCAGCAGGGAAAGCTCCTATAATTCACCCCTCCACTTT. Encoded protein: CASSRESSYNSPLHF.

CDR3 bases: TGTGCCAGCAGCCAAGGGGACTATCAAGAGACCCAGTACTTC. This codes for CASSQGDYQETQYF. The chain has TRBV12-3 or TRBV12-4 and TRBJ2-5, with TRBD2 matching 7 bases. V gave up 6 bases and J gave up 2 bases; unmatched junction bases: 6. This CDR3 has 14 amino acids.

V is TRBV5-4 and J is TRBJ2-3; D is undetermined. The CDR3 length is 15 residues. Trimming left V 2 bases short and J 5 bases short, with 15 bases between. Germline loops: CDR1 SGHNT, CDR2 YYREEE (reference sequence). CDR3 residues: CASSFGSRLIDTQYF. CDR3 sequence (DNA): TGTGCCAGCAGCTTCGGGTCCCGGCTGATAGATACGCAGTATTTT.

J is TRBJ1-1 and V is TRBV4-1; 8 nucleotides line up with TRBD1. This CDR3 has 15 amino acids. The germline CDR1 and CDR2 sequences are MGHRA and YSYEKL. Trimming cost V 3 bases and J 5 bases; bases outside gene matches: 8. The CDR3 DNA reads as TGCGCCAGCAGCCATGATGGACAGGGAGGGACTGAAGCTTTCTTT. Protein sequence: CASSHDGQGGTEAFF.

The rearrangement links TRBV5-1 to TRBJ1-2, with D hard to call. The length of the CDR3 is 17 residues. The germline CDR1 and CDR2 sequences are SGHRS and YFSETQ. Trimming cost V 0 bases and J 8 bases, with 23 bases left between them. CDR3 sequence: CASSLAEELPFRRGYTF. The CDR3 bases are TGCGCCAGCAGCTTGGCCGAGGAACTGCCGTTTAGACGCGGCTACACCTTC. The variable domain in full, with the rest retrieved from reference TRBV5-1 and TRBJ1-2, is KAGVTQTPRYLIKTRGQQVTLSCSPISGHRSVSWYQQTPGQGLQFLFEYFSETQRNKGNFPGRFSGRQFSNSRSEMNVSTLELGDSALYLCASSLAEELPFRRGYTFGSGTRLTVV.

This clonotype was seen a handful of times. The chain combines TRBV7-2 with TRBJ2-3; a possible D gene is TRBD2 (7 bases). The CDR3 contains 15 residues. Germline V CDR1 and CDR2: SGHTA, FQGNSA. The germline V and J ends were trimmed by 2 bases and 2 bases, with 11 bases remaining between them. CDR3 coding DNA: TGTGCCAGCAGCTTATGGGGGGGGGCCACAGATACGCAGTATTTT. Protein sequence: CASSLWGGATDTQYF.

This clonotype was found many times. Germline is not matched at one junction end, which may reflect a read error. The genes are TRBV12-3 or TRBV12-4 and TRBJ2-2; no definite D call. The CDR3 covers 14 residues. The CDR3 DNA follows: TGTGCCAGCAGCTTAGCCCTCTACACCGGGGAGCTGTTTTTT. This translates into CASSLALYTGELFF.

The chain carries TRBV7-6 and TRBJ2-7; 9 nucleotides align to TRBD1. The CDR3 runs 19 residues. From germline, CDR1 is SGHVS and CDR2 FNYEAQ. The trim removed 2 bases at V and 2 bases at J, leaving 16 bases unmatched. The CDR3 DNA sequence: TGTGCCAGCAGCTTACTAACAGGGGGCAATGGGGGTTCCCCCTACGAGCAGTACTTC. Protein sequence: CASSLLTGGNGGSPYEQYF. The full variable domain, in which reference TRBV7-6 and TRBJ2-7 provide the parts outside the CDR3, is GAGVSQSPRYKVTKRGQDVALRCDPISGHVSLYWYRQALGQGPEFLTYFNYEAQQDKSGLPNDRFSAERPEGSISTLTIQRTEQRDSAMYRCASSLLTGGNGGSPYEQYFGPGTRLTVT.

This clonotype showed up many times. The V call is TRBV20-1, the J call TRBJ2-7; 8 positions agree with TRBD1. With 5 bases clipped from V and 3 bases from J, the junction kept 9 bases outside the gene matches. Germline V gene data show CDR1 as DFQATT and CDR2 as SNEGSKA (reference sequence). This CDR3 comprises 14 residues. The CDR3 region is CSAPVPGQVYEQYF. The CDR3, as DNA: TGCAGTGCTCCTGTGCCGGGACAGGTCTACGAGCAGTACTTC.

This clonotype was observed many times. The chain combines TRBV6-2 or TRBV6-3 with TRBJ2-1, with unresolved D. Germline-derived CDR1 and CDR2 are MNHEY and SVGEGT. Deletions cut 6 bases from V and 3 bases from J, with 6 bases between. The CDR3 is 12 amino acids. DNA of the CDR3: TGTGCCAGCAGGGTGGACTACAATGAGCAGTTCTTC. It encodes CASRVDYNEQFF.

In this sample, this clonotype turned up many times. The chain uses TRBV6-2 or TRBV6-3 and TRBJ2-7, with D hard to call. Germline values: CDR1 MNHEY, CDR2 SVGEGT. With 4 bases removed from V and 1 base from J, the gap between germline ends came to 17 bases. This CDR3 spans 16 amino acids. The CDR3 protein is CASSSPTAPTSYEQYF. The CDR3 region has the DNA TGTGCCAGCAGTTCCCCGACCGCTCCTACTTCCTACGAGCAGTACTTC.

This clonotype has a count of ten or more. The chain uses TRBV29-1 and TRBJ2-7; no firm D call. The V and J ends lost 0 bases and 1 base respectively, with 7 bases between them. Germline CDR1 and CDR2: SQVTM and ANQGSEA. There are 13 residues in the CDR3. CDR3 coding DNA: TGCAGCGTTGAAGATAGGGATTCCTACGAGCAGTACTTC. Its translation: CSVEDRDSYEQYF.

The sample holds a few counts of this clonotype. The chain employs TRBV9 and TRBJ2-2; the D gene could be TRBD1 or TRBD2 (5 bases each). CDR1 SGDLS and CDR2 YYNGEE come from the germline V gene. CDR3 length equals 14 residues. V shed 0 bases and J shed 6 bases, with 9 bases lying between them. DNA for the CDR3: TGTGCCAGCAGCGTAGCTGGGGGTGCCGGGGAGCTGTTTTTT. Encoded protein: CASSVAGGAGELFF. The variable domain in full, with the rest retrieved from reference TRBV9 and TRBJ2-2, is DSGVTQTPKHLITATGQRVTLRCSPRSGDLSVYWYQQSLDQGLQFLIQYYNGEERAKGNILERFSAQQFPDLHSELNLSSLELGDSALYFCASSVAGGAGELFFGEGSRLTVL.

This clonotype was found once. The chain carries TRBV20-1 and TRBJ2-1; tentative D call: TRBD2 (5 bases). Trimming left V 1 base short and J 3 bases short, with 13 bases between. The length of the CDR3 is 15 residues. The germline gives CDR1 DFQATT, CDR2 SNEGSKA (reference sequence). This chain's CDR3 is CSARAVDGNYNEQFF. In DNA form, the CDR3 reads TGCAGTGCTAGAGCCGTCGACGGGAACTACAATGAGCAGTTCTTC.

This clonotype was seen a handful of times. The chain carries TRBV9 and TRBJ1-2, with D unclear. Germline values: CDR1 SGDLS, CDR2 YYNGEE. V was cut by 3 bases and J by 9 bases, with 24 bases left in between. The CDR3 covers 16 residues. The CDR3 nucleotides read TGTGCCAGCAGCGCCTATGGTGGAGGGAGAACGATCCGCTACACCTTC. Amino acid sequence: CASSAYGGGRTIRYTF. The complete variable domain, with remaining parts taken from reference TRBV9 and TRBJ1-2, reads DSGVTQTPKHLITATGQRVTLRCSPRSGDLSVYWYQQSLDQGLQFLIQYYNGEERAKGNILERFSAQQFPDLHSELNLSSLELGDSALYFCASSAYGGGRTIRYTFGSGTRLTVV.

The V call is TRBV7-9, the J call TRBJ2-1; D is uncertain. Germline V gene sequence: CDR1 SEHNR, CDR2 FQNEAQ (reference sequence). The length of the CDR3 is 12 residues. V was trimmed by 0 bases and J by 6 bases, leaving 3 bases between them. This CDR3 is CASSLAPNEQFF. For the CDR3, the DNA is TGTGCCAGCAGCTTAGCCCCCAATGAGCAGTTCTTC.

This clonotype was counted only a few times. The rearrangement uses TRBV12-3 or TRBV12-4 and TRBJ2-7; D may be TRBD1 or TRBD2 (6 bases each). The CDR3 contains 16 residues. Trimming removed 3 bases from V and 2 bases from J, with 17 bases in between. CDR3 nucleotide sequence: TGTGCCAGCAGTTTCCCTTGGGGGCGGGGTCCCTACGAGCAGTACTTC. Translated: CASSFPWGRGPYEQYF.